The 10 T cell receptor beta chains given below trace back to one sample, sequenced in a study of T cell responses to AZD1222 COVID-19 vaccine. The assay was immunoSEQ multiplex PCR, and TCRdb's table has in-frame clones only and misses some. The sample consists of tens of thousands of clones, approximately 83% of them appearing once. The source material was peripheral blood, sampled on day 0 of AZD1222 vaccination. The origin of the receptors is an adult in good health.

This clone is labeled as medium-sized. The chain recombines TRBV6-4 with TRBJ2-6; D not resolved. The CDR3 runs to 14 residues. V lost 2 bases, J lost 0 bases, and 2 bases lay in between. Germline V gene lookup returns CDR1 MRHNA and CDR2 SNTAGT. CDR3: CASSDNSGANVLTF. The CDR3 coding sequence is TGTGCCAGCAGTGACAACTCTGGGGCCAACGTCCTGACTTTC.

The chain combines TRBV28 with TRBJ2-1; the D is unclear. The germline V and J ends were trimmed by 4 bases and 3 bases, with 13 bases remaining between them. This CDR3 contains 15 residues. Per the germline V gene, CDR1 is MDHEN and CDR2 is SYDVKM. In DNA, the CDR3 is TGTGCCAGCAGTTCCGCGGCAGTAAACTACAATGAGCAGTTCTTC. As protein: CASSSAAVNYNEQFF.

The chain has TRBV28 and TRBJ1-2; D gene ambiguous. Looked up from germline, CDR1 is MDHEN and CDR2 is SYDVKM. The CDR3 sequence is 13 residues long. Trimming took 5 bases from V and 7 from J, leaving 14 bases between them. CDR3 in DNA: TGTGCCAGCAGTCCAGTTTCATGGACTGGCTACACCTTC. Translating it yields CASSPVSWTGYTF.

The CDR3 coding sequence is TGTGCCGCGTCCTGGCCTAGCGGGATGTCCAATGAGCAGTTCTTC. It translates to CAASWPSGMSNEQFF. The chain links TRBV5-4 to TRBJ2-1, with TRBD2 identical over 9 bases. V gave up 10 bases and J gave up 6 bases; unmatched junction bases: 14. This CDR3 is built from 15 residues. Germline CDR1 is SGHNT and CDR2 is YYREEE (reference sequence).

The CDR3 is CATSDLSGNQPQHF. In nucleotides, the CDR3 is TGTGCCACCAGTGATTTGTCGGGGAATCAGCCCCAGCATTTT. This chain links TRBV24-1 with TRBJ1-5; D gene uncertain. The germline V gene encodes CDR1 KGHDR and CDR2 SFDVKD. This CDR3 contains 14 residues. V shed 0 bases and J shed 4 bases, with 6 bases lying between them.

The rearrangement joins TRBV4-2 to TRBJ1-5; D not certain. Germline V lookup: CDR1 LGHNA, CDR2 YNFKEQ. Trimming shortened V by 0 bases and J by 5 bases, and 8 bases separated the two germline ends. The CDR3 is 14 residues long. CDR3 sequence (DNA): TGTGCCAGCAGCCAAGATAGGCGGGATCAGCCCCAGCATTTT. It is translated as CASSQDRRDQPQHF.

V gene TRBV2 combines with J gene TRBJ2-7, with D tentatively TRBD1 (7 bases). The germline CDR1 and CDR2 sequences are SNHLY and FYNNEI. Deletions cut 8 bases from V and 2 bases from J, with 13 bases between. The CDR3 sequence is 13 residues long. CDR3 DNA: TGTGCCAGCGGAGGGACAGTTACCTACGAGCAGTACTTC. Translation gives CASGGTVTYEQYF.

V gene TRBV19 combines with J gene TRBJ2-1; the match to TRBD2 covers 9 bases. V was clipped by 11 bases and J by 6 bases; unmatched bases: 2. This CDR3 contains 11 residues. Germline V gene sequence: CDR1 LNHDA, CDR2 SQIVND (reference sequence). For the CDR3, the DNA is TGTGCCGCGGGAGGGGTCAATGAGCAGTTCTTC. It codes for CAAGGVNEQFF.

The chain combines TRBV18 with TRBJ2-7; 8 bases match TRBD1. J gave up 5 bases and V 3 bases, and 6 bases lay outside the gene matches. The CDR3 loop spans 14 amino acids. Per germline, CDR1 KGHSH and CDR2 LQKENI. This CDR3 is CASSPMDRDNEQYF. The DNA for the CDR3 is TGTGCCAGCTCACCTATGGACAGGGACAACGAGCAGTACTTC. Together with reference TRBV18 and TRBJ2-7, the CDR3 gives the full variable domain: NAGVMQNPRHLVRRRGQEARLRCSPMKGHSHVYWYRQLPEEGLKFMVYLQKENIIDESGMPKERFSAEFPKEGPSILRIQQVVRGDSAAYFCASSPMDRDNEQYFGPGTRLTVT.

CDR3 loop: CASSFELRGSRTYEQYF. For the CDR3, the DNA is TGTGCCAGCAGTTTCGAGCTCAGGGGTAGTAGAACCTACGAGCAGTACTTC. V gene TRBV28 combines with J gene TRBJ2-7; D may be TRBD1 (6 bases). Between the trimmed V and J ends, which lost 3 bases and 2 bases, there was a span of 20 bases. Germline V lookup: CDR1 MDHEN, CDR2 SYDVKM. This CDR3 has 17 amino acids.